This paragraph reports one T cell receptor beta chain. The CDR3 spans 16 residues. V was clipped by 3 bases and J by 0 bases, with 12 bases between them. The germline V gene encodes CDR1 MNHEY and CDR2 SVGEGT. Authors' data handling: How many nucleated cells were present was estimated from reference gene primer amplification. Only in-frame clones appear in the TCRdb table, and some are missing; sequencing was by immunoSEQ multiplex PCR. V and J calls and clone size are copied from that table; D and trimming were computed from the DNA. The table shows 300,000 to 400,000 clones, with roughly 89% occurring only once. These data come from a study of blood T cell repertoires in COVID-19. Turning to the study itself: COVID-19 samples collected from the United States, Italy and Spain covered acute and convalescent phases. In each case, the material was cDNA or gDNA derived from T cells, B-cell-depleted T cells, or PBMCs.

This sequence originates from a woman aged 18-29 years who had recovered from COVID-19. The chain has TRBV6-2 or TRBV6-3 and TRBJ1-3; D remains unclear. The sequencing sample was made of peripheral blood. The CDR3 protein is CASSYDTYGSGNTIYF. CDR3 DNA: TGTGCCAGCAGTTATGATACTTATGGCTCTGGAAACACCATATATTTT.